This TCR beta chain derives from a study of identical twins. The CDR3 covers 16 residues. The germline V and J ends were trimmed by 6 bases and 0 bases, with 15 bases remaining between them. One entry per CDR3 protein, called by TCRdb with MiXCR from the 5' RACE reads. The data show 350,000 to 450,000 distinct CDR3 sequences, approximately 17% seen once. The chain carries TRBV12-3 or TRBV12-4 and TRBJ2-4; the D gene is possibly TRBD2 (6 bases). The sequenced material came from naive T cells sorted from blood. The clonotype comes from a man in his fifties in good health. CDR3 region: CASSIWGELAKNIQYF. In DNA, the CDR3 is TGTGCCAGCAGCATCTGGGGGGAGCTAGCCAAAAACATTCAGTACTTC.